This T cell receptor beta chain was captured by sequencing in a study of blood T cell repertoires in COVID-19. Study information: Some COVID-19 samples were acute and others convalescent; all came from the United States, Italy and Spain.

J gave up 11 bases and V 4 bases, and 12 bases lay outside the gene matches. CDR1 is SGHRS, CDR2 YFSETQ, per germline. This CDR3 is 14 amino acids long. This clone occurred once. Only in-frame clones appear in the TCRdb table, and some are missing; sequencing was by immunoSEQ multiplex PCR. The sample has approximately 77,000 clones, approximately 90% seen once. Specimen: peripheral blood. The source is a woman of 80 years or more with acute or convalescent COVID-19. This chain uses TRBV5-1 with TRBJ1-1; 9 nucleotides line up with TRBD1. The CDR3 sequence: CASSLIRDRDSAFF. The CDR3 DNA reads as TGCGCCAGCAGCCTCATAAGGGACAGGGATTCGGCTTTCTTT.